This T cell receptor (beta chain) was found in a study of shared clonotypes between healthy human individuals. Trimming shortened V by 1 base and J by 3 bases, and 9 bases separated the two germline ends. Germline CDR1 KGHSH, CDR2 LQKENI. The CDR3 has 14 amino acids. Only in-frame clones appear in the TCRdb table, and some are missing; sequencing was by immunoSEQ multiplex PCR. The table includes under 200,000 clones, about 93% detected once. This sequence was found in a woman younger than 45 in good health. The rearrangement joins TRBV18 to TRBJ2-5; tentatively, D is TRBD2 (7 bases). The specimen was naive CD4+ T cells sorted from blood. Subset noted: CD45RA+ positively selected. The CDR3: CASSPLGGEETQYF. In DNA, the CDR3 is TGTGCCAGCTCACCACTAGGGGGGGAAGAGACCCAGTACTTC.